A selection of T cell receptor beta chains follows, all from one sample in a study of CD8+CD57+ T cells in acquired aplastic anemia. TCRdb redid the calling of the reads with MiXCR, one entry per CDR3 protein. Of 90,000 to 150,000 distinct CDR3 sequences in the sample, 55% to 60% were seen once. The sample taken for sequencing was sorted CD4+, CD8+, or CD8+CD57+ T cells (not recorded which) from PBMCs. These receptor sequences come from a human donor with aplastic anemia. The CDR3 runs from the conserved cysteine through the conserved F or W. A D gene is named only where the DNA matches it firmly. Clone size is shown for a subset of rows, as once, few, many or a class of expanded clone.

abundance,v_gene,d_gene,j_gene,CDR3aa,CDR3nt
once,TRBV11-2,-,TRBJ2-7,CASSTLRGKGAYEQYF,TGTGCCAGCAGCACCCTAAGGGGAAAGGGAGCCTACGAGCAGTACTTC
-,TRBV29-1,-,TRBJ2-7,CSVAGTVGAYEQYF,TGCAGCGTTGCGGGGACGGTGGGCGCCTACGAGCAGTACTTC
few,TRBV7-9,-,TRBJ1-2,CASSVEDPYGYTF,TGTGCCAGCAGCGTAGAGGACCCCTATGGCTACACCTTC
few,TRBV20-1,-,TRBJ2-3,CSAGRDHDTQYF,TGCAGTGCGGGACGGGACCACGATACGCAGTATTTT
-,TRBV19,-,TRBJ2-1,CASSMWRVDEQFF,TGTGCCAGTAGTATGTGGAGGGTGGATGAGCAGTTCTTC
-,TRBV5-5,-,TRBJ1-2,CASSLDPQPLYGYTF,TGTGCCAGCAGCTTAGACCCCCAACCCCTCTATGGCTACACCTTC
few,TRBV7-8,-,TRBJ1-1,CASSRREDTEAFF,TGTGCCAGCAGCCGCAGGGAGGACACTGAAGCTTTCTTT
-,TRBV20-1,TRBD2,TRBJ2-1,CSARDQAGGGVRVEREQFF,TGCAGTGCTAGAGATCAAGCGGGAGGGGGGGTTAGGGTGGAGCGCGAGCAGTTCTTC
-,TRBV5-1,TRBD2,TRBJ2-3,CASSLLAGSTDTQYF,TGCGCCAGCAGCTTATTAGCGGGGAGCACGGATACGCAATATTTT
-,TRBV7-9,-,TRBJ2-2,CASSRDGLTGELFF,TGTGCCAGCAGCCGGGACGGACTCACCGGGGAGCTGTTTTTT
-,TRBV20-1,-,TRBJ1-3,CSARDGRDGNTIYF,TGCAGTGCTAGAGATGGAAGGGATGGAAACACCATATATTTT
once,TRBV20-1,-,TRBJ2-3,CSARDEGERGTDTQYF,TGCAGTGCTAGAGATGAGGGAGAGAGGGGCACAGATACGCAGTATTTT
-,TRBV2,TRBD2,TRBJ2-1,CASDHSGRARYEQFF,TGTGCCAGCGATCATAGCGGGAGGGCCCGATATGAGCAGTTCTTC
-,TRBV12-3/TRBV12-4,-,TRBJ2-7,CASSPSTWTYEQYF,TGTGCCAGCAGCCCCTCCACGTGGACCTACGAGCAGTACTTC
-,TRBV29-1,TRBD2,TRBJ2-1,CSLDPSGGMGDEQFF,TGCAGCTTAGACCCGAGCGGGGGGATGGGGGATGAGCAGTTCTTC
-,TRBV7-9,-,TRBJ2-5,CASSRREEAQYF,TGTGCCAGCAGCAGGCGGGAAGAGGCCCAGTACTTC
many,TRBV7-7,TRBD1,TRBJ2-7,CASSSGTGTDSYEQYF,TGTGCCAGCAGCTCAGGCACCGGGACAGATTCCTACGAGCAGTACTTC
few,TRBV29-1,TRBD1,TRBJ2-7,CSVQTGGRYEQYF,TGCAGCGTTCAGACAGGGGGGCGCTACGAGCAGTACTTC
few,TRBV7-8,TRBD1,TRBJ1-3,CASSLGTAGNTIYF,TGTGCCAGCAGCTTGGGGACAGCTGGAAACACCATATATTTT
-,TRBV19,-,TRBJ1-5,CASSKEYSNQPQHF,TGTGCCAGTAGTAAGGAGTATAGCAATCAGCCCCAGCATTTT
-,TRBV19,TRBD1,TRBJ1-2,CASSTYPRGREGYTF,TGTGCCAGTAGTACCTACCCCAGGGGGCGCGAGGGCTACACCTTC
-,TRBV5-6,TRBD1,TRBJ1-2,CASSQGQGTNGYTF,TGTGCCAGCAGTCAAGGACAGGGAACTAACGGCTACACCTTC
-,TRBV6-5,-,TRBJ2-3,CASSYGPVADTQYF,TGTGCCAGCAGTTACGGTCCAGTCGCAGATACGCAGTATTTT
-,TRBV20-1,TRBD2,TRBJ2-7,CSAKRGPYEQYF,TGCAGTGCTAAGCGGGGTCCCTACGAGCAGTACTTC
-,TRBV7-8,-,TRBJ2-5,CASSRFSYNQETQYF,TGTGCCAGCAGCCGTTTCAGCTACAACCAAGAGACCCAGTACTTC
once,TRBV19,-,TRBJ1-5,CASSMVVEPQHF,TGTGCCAGTAGTATGGTGGTGGAGCCCCAGCATTTT
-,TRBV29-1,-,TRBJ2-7,CSVPGTSSSYEQYF,TGCAGCGTTCCCGGGACATCTAGCTCCTACGAGCAGTACTTC
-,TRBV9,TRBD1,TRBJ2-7,CASSASGQGDEQYF,TGTGCCAGCAGCGCCTCGGGACAGGGTGACGAGCAGTACTTC
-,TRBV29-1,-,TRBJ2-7,CSVEGGEQSGYEQYF,TGCAGCGTTGAAGGAGGGGAACAAAGCGGCTACGAGCAGTACTTC
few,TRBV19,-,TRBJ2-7,CASSTTVAYEQYF,TGTGCCAGTAGTACGACTGTAGCCTACGAGCAGTACTTC
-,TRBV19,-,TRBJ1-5,CASSMDASNNQPQHF,TGTGCCAGTAGTATGGACGCTTCGAACAATCAGCCCCAGCATTTT
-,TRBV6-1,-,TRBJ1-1,CARSPAGGYIEAFF,TGTGCCAGAAGCCCAGCTGGGGGATACATTGAAGCTTTCTTT
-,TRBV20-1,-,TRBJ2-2,CSARDSGTTAGELFF,TGCAGTGCTAGAGATTCCGGGACAACCGCCGGGGAGCTGTTTTTT
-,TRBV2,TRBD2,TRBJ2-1,CARGLAGYNEQFF,TGTGCCAGGGGACTAGCGGGGTACAATGAGCAGTTCTTC
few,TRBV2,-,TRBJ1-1,CASRDNANTEAFF,TGTGCCAGCAGAGATAACGCTAACACTGAAGCTTTCTTT
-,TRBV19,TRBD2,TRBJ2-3,CASGLAGGLSDTQYF,TGTGCCAGCGGACTAGCGGGGGGGCTCTCAGATACGCAGTATTTT
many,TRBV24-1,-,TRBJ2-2,CATSEGGELFF,TGTGCCACCAGTGAGGGGGGGGAGCTGTTTTTT
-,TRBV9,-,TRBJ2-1,CASSWTTNEQFF,TGTGCCAGCAGCTGGACCACCAATGAGCAGTTCTTC
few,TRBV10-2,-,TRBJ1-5,CASSELQGDDQPQHF,TGCGCCAGCAGTGAATTACAGGGTGACGATCAGCCCCAGCATTTT
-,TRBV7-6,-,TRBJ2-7,CASSPDSTYEQYF,TGTGCCAGCAGCCCAGACAGTACCTACGAGCAGTACTTC
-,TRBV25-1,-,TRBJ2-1,CASSEGLAVHNEQFF,TGTGCCAGCAGCGAAGGGTTAGCGGTCCACAATGAGCAGTTCTTC
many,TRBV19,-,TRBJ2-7,CASTDSGEQYF,TGTGCCAGTACTGACTCGGGAGAGCAGTACTTC